A selection of T cell receptor beta chains follows, all from one sample in a study of CD8 T cells in ankylosing spondylitis. One entry per CDR3 protein, called by TCRdb with MiXCR from the 5' RACE reads. The data show about 230,000 distinct CDR3 sequences, 7% to 10% seen once. Sequenced sample: blood, either unsorted or a sorted T cell fraction (not recorded which). Every receptor here comes from a female donor with ankylosing spondylitis or in good health (not recorded which). The CDR3 runs from the conserved cysteine through the conserved F or W.

v_gene	CDR3aa
TRBV5-5	CASTQPGYTEAFF
TRBV30	CAGDRSSYNEQFF
TRBV12-3/TRBV12-4	CASSLGTDMQYF
TRBV5-5	CASSLLMRTGSYNEQFF
TRBV12-5	CASASTRQGDQPQHF
TRBV4-2	CASSPTRGYEQYF
TRBV6-1	CASRISRDRVNNEQFF
TRBV29-1	CSVKGLAGETLSSYEQYF
TRBV5-1	CASSLLAGVSGELFF
TRBV20-1	CSALLAGGIGETQYF
TRBV4-3	CASSQRKETNEKLFF
TRBV2	CASSDSIKETQYF
TRBV29-1	CSVRAGPAGELFF
TRBV13	CASSTGVRRDEQFF
TRBV10-3	CAISDPGRGFTEAFF
TRBV6-2/TRBV6-3	CASSWPGNVHEQYF
TRBV5-1	CASSLLAGGYEQYF
TRBV20-1	CSARDRAGVNEAFF
TRBV5-1	CASSLLHSGFGNEQFF